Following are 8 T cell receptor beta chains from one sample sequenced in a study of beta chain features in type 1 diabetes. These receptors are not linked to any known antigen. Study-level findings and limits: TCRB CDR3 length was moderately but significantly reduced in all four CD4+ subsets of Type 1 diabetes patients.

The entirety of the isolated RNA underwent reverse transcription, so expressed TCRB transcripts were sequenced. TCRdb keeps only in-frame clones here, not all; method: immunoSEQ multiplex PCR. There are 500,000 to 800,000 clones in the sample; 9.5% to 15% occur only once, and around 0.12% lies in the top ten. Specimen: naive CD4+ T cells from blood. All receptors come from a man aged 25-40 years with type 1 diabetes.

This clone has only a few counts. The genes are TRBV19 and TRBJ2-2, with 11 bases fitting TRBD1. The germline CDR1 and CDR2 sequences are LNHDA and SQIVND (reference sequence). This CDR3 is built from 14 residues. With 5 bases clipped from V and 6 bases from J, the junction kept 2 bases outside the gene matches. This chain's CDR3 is CASSAGQGAGELFF. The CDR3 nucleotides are TGTGCCAGTAGTGCGGGACAGGGGGCCGGGGAGCTGTTTTTT.

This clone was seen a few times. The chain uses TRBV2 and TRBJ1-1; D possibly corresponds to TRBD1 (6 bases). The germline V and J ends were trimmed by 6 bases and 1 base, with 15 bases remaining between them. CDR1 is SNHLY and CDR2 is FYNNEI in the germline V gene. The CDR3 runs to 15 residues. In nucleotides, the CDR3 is TGTGCCAGCAGAAGGGACACGGAACCGAACACTGAAGCTTTCTTT. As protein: CASRRDTEPNTEAFF.

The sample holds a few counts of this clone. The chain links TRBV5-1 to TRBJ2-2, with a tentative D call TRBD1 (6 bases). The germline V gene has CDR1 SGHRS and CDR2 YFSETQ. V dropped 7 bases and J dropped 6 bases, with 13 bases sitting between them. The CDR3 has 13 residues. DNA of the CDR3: TGCGCCAGCGCCCTACAGGGTGCCGGGGAGCTGTTTTTT. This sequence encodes CASALQGAGELFF.

CDR3 residues: CASSLEGTITDTQYF. CDR3 nucleotide sequence: TGTGCCAGCAGCTTGGAGGGGACTATCACAGATACGCAGTATTTT. The chain recombines TRBV5-4 with TRBJ2-3; 7 bases are shared with TRBD2. In germline, CDR1 is SGHNT, CDR2 YYREEE (reference sequence). V was pared by 0 bases and J by 2 bases, with 3 bases of the junction left unmatched. The CDR3 runs to 15 residues.

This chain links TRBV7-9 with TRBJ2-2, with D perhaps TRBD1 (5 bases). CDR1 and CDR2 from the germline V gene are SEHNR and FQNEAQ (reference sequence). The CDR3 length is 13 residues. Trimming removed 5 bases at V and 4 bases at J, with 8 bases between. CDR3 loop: CASSMQGTGELFF. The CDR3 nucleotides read TGTGCCAGCAGCATGCAGGGCACCGGGGAGCTGTTTTTT.

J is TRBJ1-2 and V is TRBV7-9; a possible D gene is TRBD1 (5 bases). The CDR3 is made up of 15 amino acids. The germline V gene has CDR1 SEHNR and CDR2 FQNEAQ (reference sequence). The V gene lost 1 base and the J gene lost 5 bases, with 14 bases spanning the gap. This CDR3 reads CASSLVKGSQYGYTF. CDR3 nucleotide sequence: TGTGCCAGCAGCTTAGTAAAGGGGTCTCAATATGGCTACACCTTC.

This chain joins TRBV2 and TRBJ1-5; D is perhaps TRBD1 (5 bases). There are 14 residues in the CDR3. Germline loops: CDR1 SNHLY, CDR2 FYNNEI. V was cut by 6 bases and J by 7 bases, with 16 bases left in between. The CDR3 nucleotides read TGTGCCAGCAGGCGGGGGGGACCGGAACAGCCCCAGCATTTT. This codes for CASRRGGPEQPQHF.

This CDR3 reads CASSPTTGGAGQPQHF. CDR3 DNA sequence: TGTGCCAGCAGTCCCACGACAGGGGGCGCGGGACAGCCCCAGCATTTT. The chain is built from TRBV28 and TRBJ1-5; 10 bases agree with TRBD1. V lost 5 bases, J lost 7 bases, and 11 bases stayed unmatched. The V gene's germline CDR1 is MDHEN and CDR2 SYDVKM. The CDR3 is made up of 16 amino acids.